Following are 21 T cell receptor beta chains from one sample sequenced in a study of T cells after yellow fever vaccination. Using its own MiXCR run on the 5' RACE reads, TCRdb lists one record per CDR3 protein. Altogether approximately 120,000 distinct CDR3 sequences are present, around 15% being singletons, with the ten largest covering more than 40%. The material was CD8+ T cells sorted from PBMCs, obtained 5 days after the yellow fever booster vaccination. The receptors were gathered from a man in his late teens or twenties who received the YFV17D yellow fever vaccine.

This clonotype has just a few counts. This chain links TRBV4-1 with TRBJ2-1, with 10 bases fitting TRBD1. The CDR3 covers 17 residues. V lost 2 bases to trimming and J lost 9 bases; unmatched junction nucleotides: 13. Germline CDR1 is MGHRA and CDR2 is YSYEKL. DNA for the CDR3: TGCGCCAGCAGCCAAATCGGGAGCGGACAGGGGGTAGGTGAGCAGTTCTTC. It translates to CASSQIGSGQGVGEQFF.

This clonotype occurred a few times. The rearrangement links TRBV30 to TRBJ2-3; 7 bases are shared with TRBD1. The CDR3 runs 15 residues. CDR1 and CDR2 from the germline V gene are GTSNPN and SVGIG (reference sequence). V gave up 0 bases and J gave up 6 bases; unmatched junction bases: 9. The chain's CDR3 is CAWSVGTAGRDTQYF. The CDR3 nucleotides are TGTGCCTGGAGTGTAGGGACAGCCGGCAGGGATACGCAGTATTTT.

The chain has TRBV12-3 or TRBV12-4 and TRBJ2-1; 12 nucleotides agree with TRBD2. V dropped 6 bases and J dropped 5; count of bases not matched to a gene: 5. CDR3 size: 15 residues. CDR3: CASSPPSGGDNEQFF. For the CDR3, the DNA is TGTGCCAGCAGCCCTCCTAGCGGGGGGGACAATGAGCAGTTCTTC.

The DNA for the CDR3 is TGTGCCAGCAGTTACGAAACAGTGGATCGCGAGCAGTACGTC. Residues: CASSYETVDREQYV. V is TRBV6-2 or TRBV6-3 and J is TRBJ2-7; D not certain. Germline V gene data show CDR1 as MNHEY and CDR2 as SVGEGT. The CDR3 length is 14 residues. Between the trimmed V and J ends, which lost 2 bases and 6 bases, there was a span of 14 bases.

At least ten counts were recorded for this clonotype. The gene calls are TRBV12-3 or TRBV12-4 and TRBJ2-1; a possible D gene is TRBD1 (5 bases). This CDR3 region has 12 residues. V was trimmed by 3 bases and J by 10 bases, leaving 10 bases between them. For the CDR3, the DNA is TGTGCCAGCAGTTTCAGACCAGGGGAGCAGTTCTTC. It specifies CASSFRPGEQFF.

This chain joins TRBV27 and TRBJ1-4; 9 positions agree with TRBD1. Looked up from germline, CDR1 is MNHEY and CDR2 is SMNVEV (reference sequence). V was pared by 6 bases and J by 8 bases, with 7 bases of the junction left unmatched. This CDR3 has 14 amino acids. CDR3 sequence reads: CASRPGQGNEKLFF. CDR3 DNA sequence: TGTGCCAGCAGGCCGGGACAGGGAAACGAAAAACTGTTTTTT.

This clonotype showed up just a few times. CDR3 loop: CSVGLADFNEQFF. DNA for the CDR3: TGCAGCGTTGGTCTAGCGGACTTCAATGAGCAGTTCTTC. This chain links TRBV29-1 with TRBJ2-1; 7 nucleotides match TRBD2. J was trimmed by 6 bases and V by 4 bases; bases with no gene match: 6. The CDR3 has 13 amino acids. From germline, CDR1 is SQVTM and CDR2 ANQGSEA.

In its sample, this clonotype was seen a few times. The chain uses TRBV4-3 and TRBJ1-2; weak D call: TRBD1 (5 bases). Between the trimmed V and J ends, which lost 3 bases and 6 bases, there was a span of 20 bases. The CDR3 sequence is 16 residues long. Germline V gene lookup returns CDR1 LGHNA and CDR2 YSLEER. The DNA of the CDR3 is TGCGCCAGCAGCCAGCGAGGTTGGGGGGATCCCAATGGCTACACCTTC. This gives the protein CASSQRGWGDPNGYTF.

This clonotype was seen repeatedly, ten times or more. The chain recombines TRBV20-1 with TRBJ2-7; possible D gene TRBD2, 5 bases. This CDR3 comprises 15 residues. The germline V gene has CDR1 DFQATT and CDR2 SNEGSKA (reference sequence). V was trimmed by 0 bases and J by 3 bases, leaving 15 bases between them. CDR3 sequence reads: CSARDGFGRDYEQYF. CDR3 bases: TGCAGTGCTAGAGATGGGTTTGGACGGGACTACGAGCAGTACTTC.

This clonotype turned up a few times. J is TRBJ2-3 and V is TRBV4-1; no firm D call. The CDR3 extends over 16 amino acids. The V gene's germline CDR1 is MGHRA and CDR2 YSYEKL. V lost 1 base and J lost 2, with 13 bases in between. Written as DNA, the CDR3 is TGCGCCAGCAGCCAAGTCACCCGGCTCCCCACAGATACGCAGTATTTT. Its translation is CASSQVTRLPTDTQYF.

Concerning this clonotype itself: An end of the junction differs from the germline gene, which may be a read error. The chain recombines TRBV5-4 with TRBJ2-7; D may be TRBD1 (6 bases). The germline CDR1 and CDR2 sequences are SGHNT and YYREEE (reference sequence). The CDR3 consists of 13 residues. The chain's CDR3 is CASSPSPPGHPQF. Written as DNA, the CDR3 is TGTGCCAGCAGCCCATCCCCTCCGGGACACCCGCAGTTC.

The gene calls are TRBV20-1 and TRBJ2-3; tentative D call: TRBD2 (6 bases). The CDR3 sequence is 11 residues long. CDR1 and CDR2 (germline): DFQATT, SNEGSKA (reference sequence). V lost 2 bases to trimming and J lost 9 bases, with 9 bases between them. The CDR3 DNA reads TGCAGTGCTAGATGGGGGGAGACGCAGTATTTT. Translation: CSARWGETQYF.

There are a few counts of this clonotype. The chain employs TRBV6-6 and TRBJ1-1; no firm D call. Trimming removed 7 bases at V and 1 base at J, with 19 bases between. The CDR3 spans 16 residues. Germline loops: CDR1 MNHNY, CDR2 SVGAGI (reference sequence). CDR3 in amino acids: CASIRALHIRNTEAFF. The CDR3 DNA sequence: TGTGCCAGCATACGGGCCCTTCATATCAGGAACACTGAAGCTTTCTTT.

The sample holds a few counts of this clonotype. This chain connects TRBV9 to TRBJ2-5; D might be TRBD1 or TRBD2, each matching 5 bases. This CDR3 spans 15 amino acids. V dropped 0 bases and J dropped 0 bases, with 9 bases sitting between them. Germline V gives CDR1 SGDLS, CDR2 YYNGEE. CDR3 nucleotide sequence: TGTGCCAGCAGCGTAGCTTGGGGGTACCAAGAGACCCAGTACTTC. Protein sequence: CASSVAWGYQETQYF.

This clonotype was counted between two and nine times. The chain links TRBV7-3 to TRBJ1-2; 12 bases line up with TRBD1. Looked up from germline, CDR1 is SGHTA and CDR2 is FQGTGA. The CDR3 covers 13 residues. The V and J ends lost 6 bases and 7 bases, in that order; junction bases with no gene match: 3. CDR3 coding DNA: TGTGCCAGCAGTCGGGACAGGGGGCTTGGCTACACCTTC. Its translation is CASSRDRGLGYTF.

The chain uses TRBV6-2 or TRBV6-3 and TRBJ1-1, with D possibly matching TRBD1 (5 bases). V dropped 2 bases and J dropped 5 bases, with 27 bases sitting between them. Germline loops: CDR1 MNHEY, CDR2 SVGEGT. This CDR3 spans 19 amino acids. This CDR3 reads CASSYKWVNGDARWTEAFF. The DNA for the CDR3 is TGTGCCAGCAGTTACAAGTGGGTAAACGGGGACGCCCGGTGGACTGAAGCTTTCTTT.

This clonotype turned up a few times. The genes are TRBV20-1 and TRBJ1-1; D unclear. V lost 8 bases and J lost 1, with 8 bases in between. Per germline, CDR1 DFQATT and CDR2 SNEGSKA (reference sequence). This CDR3 contains 11 residues. The CDR3 DNA reads TGCAGTTACAAAGGGAACACTGAAGCTTTCTTT. Translation gives CSYKGNTEAFF.

The rearrangement joins TRBV7-7 to TRBJ2-2; 13 bases agree with TRBD2. The J segment lost 7 bases and the V segment lost 6 bases, leaving 8 bases of the junction unmatched. Per the germline V gene, CDR1 is SSHAT and CDR2 is FNYEAQ (reference sequence). This CDR3 comprises 16 residues. The CDR3 coding sequence is TGTGCCAGCAGACAGGGACTAGCGGGACGGGGCGGGGAGCTGTTTTTT. Translating it yields CASRQGLAGRGGELFF.

This clonotype was seen ten or more times. The genes are TRBV5-6 and TRBJ2-7; 8 bases match TRBD2. Germline lookup yields CDR1 SGHDT and CDR2 YYEEEE. The CDR3 runs to 13 residues. V lost 3 bases to trimming and J lost 4 bases; unmatched junction nucleotides: 3. CDR3 in DNA: TGTGCCAGCAGCTCCGGGGGGGGTTACGAGCAGTACGTC. It is translated as CASSSGGGYEQYV.

This clonotype was counted between two and nine times. Here the CDR3 reads CASSSGPTGYSGNTIYF. In DNA form, the CDR3 reads TGTGCCAGCAGCTCCGGACCCACAGGATACTCTGGAAACACCATATATTTT. The V gene is TRBV7-7, the J gene TRBJ1-3, with a weak D call TRBD1 (5 bases). This CDR3 contains 17 residues. Germline-derived CDR1 and CDR2 are SSHAT and FNYEAQ (reference sequence). V was pared by 4 bases and J by 0 bases, with 16 bases between. The whole variable domain, filled in from reference TRBV7-7 and TRBJ1-3, reads GAGVSQSPRYKVTKRGQDVTLRCDPISSHATLYWYQQALGQGPEFLTYFNYEAQPDKSGLPSDRFSAERPEGSISTLTIQRTEQRDSAMYRCASSSGPTGYSGNTIYFGEGSWLTVV.

In its sample, this clonotype was seen many times. This rearrangement joins TRBV12-3 or TRBV12-4 to TRBJ2-5, with a possible D match to TRBD2 (6 bases). The CDR3 has 12 residues. The V gene lost 7 bases and the J gene lost 3 bases, with 9 bases spanning the gap. The CDR3 loop reads CASNGEEETQYF. The CDR3 coding sequence is TGTGCCAGCAACGGGGAGGAAGAGACCCAGTACTTC.